Only a few counts were recorded for the clone carrying this T cell receptor (beta chain). Its target is unknown. The sample comes from a study of T-cell memory formation after mild COVID-19. From 5'RACE with constant-segment primers came TCR alpha and TCR beta cDNA libraries that carried sample barcodes and UMIs. Via MiXCR, TCRdb re-called the 5' RACE reads, giving one row per CDR3 protein. The data hold 550,000 to 700,000 distinct CDR3 sequences, with about a sixth observed a single time. Germline V gives CDR1 SGHKS, CDR2 YYEKEE (reference sequence). V was cut by 0 bases and J by 0 bases, with 7 bases left in between. The CDR3 spans 15 residues. Study-wide points: Contracting clones, day 15 to 85, had balanced CD4/CD8, and later expanders favored CD4+. Mainly in CM and EM were contracting CD4+ clones; CD8+ were in EMRA. The pre-infection memory compartment contained some responding clones, suggesting cross-reactive memory joined.

The receptor was derived from an adult woman who had mild COVID-19 (a few samples of this study predate the infection). Cell type and time point are not known. Sequenced input: PBMCs or a T cell subset sorted from them (not recorded which). The gene calls are TRBV5-5 and TRBJ1-5; unclear D gene. DNA of the CDR3: TGTGCCAGCAGCTTGGAGGGAAATAGCAATCAGCCCCAGCATTTT. It specifies CASSLEGNSNQPQHF.